Sequencing of this TCR beta chain was carried out in a study of OX40 agonist ivuxolimab in advanced cancers. In the study overall: Given to patients was ivuxolimab, an agonistic anti-OX40 (CD134) antibody.

Study-wide points: The average count of expanded clones was higher among CD8+ T cells than among CD4+.

With respect to this clone: Antigen unknown.

Assay: immunoSEQ multiplex PCR; the TCRdb copy retains only in-frame clones and omits some. Here the sample spans tens of thousands of clones, around 93% being singletons. Germline values: CDR1 SGHAT, CDR2 FQDESV (reference sequence). Trimming cost V 5 bases and J 4 bases, with 17 bases left between them. This CDR3 comprises 15 residues. The V call is TRBV11-1, the J call TRBJ1-1; maybe TRBD1 (5 bases). The sequence was obtained from an adult with an advanced solid tumor such as melanoma, head and neck, liver or kidney cancer. The sample here was CD4+ or CD8+ T cells sorted from blood, taken in a trial of the OX40 agonist ivuxolimab. The CDR3 DNA reads as TGTGCCAGCAGCCCCGCTGGGGCAGGGACCACTGAAGCTTTCTTT. Its protein product is CASSPAGAGTTEAFF.